This T cell receptor (beta chain) was captured in a study of shared clonotypes between healthy human individuals. Method: immunoSEQ multiplex PCR; TCRdb's copy keeps in-frame clones and lacks some. The sample lists some 1.5 million clones; roughly 95% were seen once. The length of the CDR3 is 14 residues. Trimming shortened V by 0 bases and J by 4 bases, and 10 bases separated the two germline ends. Looked up from germline, CDR1 is SGHRS and CDR2 is YFSETQ. Splitting the CD4+ cells yielded a CD45RA+ naive subset and a CD45RA-negative memory subset. The source material was naive CD4+ T cells sorted from blood. Stated subset: CD45RA+ positively selected. This receptor was identified in a man aged 25 to 40 in good health. V is TRBV5-1 and J is TRBJ2-5; D remains unclear. The CDR3 bases are TGCGCCAGCAGCTTGGCCGGCGCGCGAGAGACCCAGTACTTC. Protein sequence: CASSLAGARETQYF.